Below, 31 T cell receptor beta chains from the same sample are listed, as sequenced in a study of control samples from healthy donors and cancer patients. Using immunoSEQ multiplex PCR, the repertoire was profiled, and TCRdb retains in-frame clones only, with some absent. The sample has 150,000 to 180,000 clones; 93% are singletons. The sequencing input was blood. The origin of the receptors is a man between 45 and 60 years old in good health.

The rearrangement uses TRBV27 and TRBJ1-5; TRBD1 is a possible D gene (6 bases). The ends were cut back, 5 bases at V and 6 bases at J, with 17 bases in the middle. CDR3 length: 15 amino acids. CDR1 MNHEY and CDR2 SMNVEV come from the germline V gene (reference sequence). The CDR3 spells CASSQTTGLSQPQHF. In DNA form, the CDR3 reads TGTGCCAGCAGTCAGACGACAGGATTGAGTCAGCCCCAGCATTTT.

V usage is TRBV9 and J usage is TRBJ1-1; D uncertain. The CDR3 length is 16 residues. The germline V gene encodes CDR1 SGDLS and CDR2 YYNGEE. Trimming took off 4 bases at V and 0 bases at J, with 16 bases between the two ends. The CDR3 is CASSPAVGAMNTEAFF. CDR3 nucleotides: TGTGCCAGCAGCCCCGCGGTAGGAGCCATGAACACTGAAGCTTTCTTT.

The chain couples TRBV12-3 or TRBV12-4 to TRBJ2-7, with D perhaps matching TRBD1 or TRBD2 (5 bases each). This CDR3 region has 13 residues. V dropped 6 bases and J dropped 5 bases, with 14 bases sitting between them. The CDR3 region is CASSRDPENEQYF. The CDR3 DNA sequence: TGTGCCAGCAGCCGGGACCCGGAGAACGAGCAGTACTTC.

This clone was detected once. This chain uses TRBV27 with TRBJ2-3; D is uncertain. Looked up from germline, CDR1 is MNHEY and CDR2 is SMNVEV (reference sequence). The V end was cut by 7 bases, the J end by 6 bases, with 8 bases between. The CDR3 length is 11 residues. The CDR3 DNA is TGTGCCAGCATCCAATGGGATACGCAGTATTTT. It specifies CASIQWDTQYF.

V is TRBV10-1 and J is TRBJ1-1; no clear D gene. This CDR3 spans 13 amino acids. CDR1 WNHNN and CDR2 SYGVQD come from the germline V gene (reference sequence). V shed 4 bases and J shed 4 bases, with 10 bases lying between them. CDR3 nucleotide sequence: TGCGCCAGCAGTGCCCGGTTGGGCACTGAAGCTTTCTTT. As protein: CASSARLGTEAFF.

The V call is TRBV28, the J call TRBJ1-2; D might be TRBD1 (5 bases). CDR1 MDHEN and CDR2 SYDVKM come from the germline V gene. The CDR3 is 12 residues long. Deletions cut 11 bases from V and 2 bases from J, with 12 bases between. CDR3 loop: CACGGANYGYTF. Here the CDR3 DNA reads TGTGCCTGCGGCGGGGCCAACTATGGCTACACCTTC.

This clone was seen only once. The chain couples TRBV9 to TRBJ1-2; D remains unclear. CDR1 is SGDLS, CDR2 YYNGEE, per germline. The CDR3 has 17 residues. V shed 3 bases and J shed 4 bases, with 22 bases lying between them. The CDR3 loop reads CASSASPYRGMSYGYTF. The CDR3 nucleotides read TGTGCCAGCAGCGCAAGTCCCTACCGGGGTATGTCCTATGGCTACACCTTC.

This clone was recorded once. The rearrangement links TRBV19 to TRBJ1-6; D unresolved. Trimming removed 6 bases at V and 3 bases at J, with 9 bases between. There are 14 residues in the CDR3. Germline V lookup: CDR1 LNHDA, CDR2 SQIVND (reference sequence). CDR3 bases: TGTGCCAGTAGCCCGGGAATCTATAATTCACCCCTCCACTTT. It codes for CASSPGIYNSPLHF.

As for this clone: One end of the junction does not line up with germline, which may come from a read error. For the CDR3, the DNA is TGTGCCAGCAGCCTAGAACGGACTGTCTCCTACAATGAGCAGTTCTTC. Encoded protein: CASSLERTVSYNEQFF. This sequence joins TRBV11-2 and TRBJ2-1, with a weak D call TRBD2 (5 bases). The length of the CDR3 is 16 residues. CDR1 is SGHAT and CDR2 is FQNNGV in the germline V gene.

This rearrangement joins TRBV3-1 (or the pseudogene TRBV3-2) to TRBJ2-7; 8 bases match TRBD1. Germline V gives CDR1 LGHDT, CDR2 YNNKEL (reference sequence). CDR3 length: 20 residues. Trimming removed 3 bases from V and 3 bases from J; junction bases left unmatched: 22. CDR3: CASSHPSGAGGGTSLYEQYF. The CDR3 DNA reads as TGTGCCAGCAGCCACCCCTCGGGGGCAGGGGGCGGGACGTCCCTCTACGAGCAGTACTTC.

This clone was seen a single time. The chain couples TRBV11-3 to TRBJ2-2; D may be TRBD1 (5 bases). CDR1 is SGHNT and CDR2 is YENEEA in the germline V gene. V dropped 5 bases and J dropped 1 base, with 14 bases sitting between them. There are 16 residues in the CDR3. The CDR3 nucleotides are TGTGCCAGCAGCCTACAAGGGGCGCGGAACACCGGGGAGCTGTTTTTT. This codes for CASSLQGARNTGELFF.

The genes are TRBV6-1 and TRBJ1-4; D unclear. In germline, CDR1 is MNHNS, CDR2 SASEGT. The length of the CDR3 is 13 residues. Trimming pared 3 bases from V and 8 bases from J, leaving 10 bases between. CDR3 sequence reads: CASSDGPREKLFF. The CDR3 DNA is TGTGCCAGCAGTGATGGTCCCAGAGAAAAACTGTTTTTT.

This clone has just a few counts. The rearrangement joins TRBV19 to TRBJ2-1; 10 positions match TRBD2. Germline assignment: CDR1 LNHDA and CDR2 SQIVND (reference sequence). The J segment lost 8 bases and the V segment lost 7 bases, leaving 8 bases of the junction unmatched. The CDR3 contains 14 residues. Here the CDR3 DNA reads TGTGCCAGTACCACGGGACTAGCGTCTGATGAGCAGTTCTTC. Residues: CASTTGLASDEQFF.

This chain joins TRBV19 and TRBJ1-2; no clear D. Trimming pared 0 bases from V and 3 bases from J, leaving 5 bases between. The CDR3 loop spans 13 amino acids. The germline V gene encodes CDR1 LNHDA and CDR2 SQIVND (reference sequence). CDR3 sequence: CASSIEADYGYTF. The CDR3 nucleotides read TGTGCCAGTAGTATAGAGGCAGACTATGGCTACACCTTC.

CDR3 nucleotides: TGTGCCACTACGGGGTACAATGAGCAGTTCTTC. This codes for CATTGYNEQFF. The V call is TRBV15, the J call TRBJ2-1; D possibly corresponds to TRBD2 (5 bases). V lost 9 bases, J lost 4 bases, and 7 bases lay in between. The CDR3 totals 11 residues. Per germline, CDR1 LNHNV and CDR2 YYDKDF (reference sequence). Drawing the rest from reference TRBV15 and TRBJ2-1, the complete variable domain is DAMVIQNPRYQVTQFGKPVTLSCSQTLNHNVMYWYQQKSSQAPKLLFHYYDKDFNNEADTPDNFQSRRPNTSFCFLDIRSPGLGDTAMYLCATTGYNEQFFGPGTRLTVL.

This sequence joins TRBV10-3 and TRBJ2-7, with 8 bases that match TRBD1. Germline V gene lookup returns CDR1 ENHRY and CDR2 SYGVKD. The CDR3 spans 13 residues. With V trimmed by 4 bases and J by 5 bases, 4 bases remained unmatched. The CDR3 DNA reads TGTGCCATCAGTGGTTTGGGACAGGACGAGCAGTACTTC. Translation gives CAISGLGQDEQYF.

This clone was found once. This sequence joins TRBV18 and TRBJ2-5; a possible D gene is TRBD2 (5 bases). The CDR3 has 16 amino acids. V was cut by 0 bases and J by 1 base, with 12 bases left in between. Germline CDR1 reads KGHSH; CDR2 reads LQKENI. For the CDR3, the DNA is TGTGCCAGCTCACCACCGCACGGAGCGGTCCAAGAGACCCAGTACTTC. Translated, it gives CASSPPHGAVQETQYF.

The chain recombines TRBV6-6 with TRBJ2-1; 8 nucleotides line up with TRBD2. Unmatched junction bases numbered 7, after V lost 5 bases and J lost 4 bases. CDR1 and CDR2 (germline): MNHNY, SVGAGI (reference sequence). CDR3 length: 15 amino acids. The CDR3 DNA sequence: TGTGCCAGCAGTCACGGGCTAGCGGGTTACAATGAGCAGTTCTTC. This gives the protein CASSHGLAGYNEQFF.

The genes are TRBV10-2 and TRBJ2-2; D is undetermined. Trimming took off 0 bases at V and 0 bases at J, with 8 bases between the two ends. The V gene's germline CDR1 is WSHSY and CDR2 SAAADI. CDR3 length: 16 residues. In DNA form, the CDR3 reads TGCGCCAGCAGTGAGTCGGTAATTGCGAACACCGGGGAGCTGTTTTTT. Residues: CASSESVIANTGELFF.

The rearrangement uses TRBV18 and TRBJ1-3; 8 bases agree with TRBD1. Trimming took 2 bases from V and 8 from J; bases not matched to a gene: 8. Looked up from germline, CDR1 is KGHSH and CDR2 is LQKENI. The CDR3 is 15 residues long. CDR3 nucleotide sequence: TGTGCCAGCTCACCAATGGGACAGGTCGCGGACACCATATATTTT. Amino acids: CASSPMGQVADTIYF.

This chain's CDR3 is CASSTTVSGNTIYF. CDR3 coding DNA: TGTGCCAGCAGCACTACGGTATCTGGAAACACCATATATTTT. The rearrangement links TRBV11-2 to TRBJ1-3; D gene ambiguous. Germline-derived CDR1 and CDR2 are SGHAT and FQNNGV. This CDR3 is 14 amino acids long. Trimming took off 5 bases at V and 1 base at J, with 9 bases between the two ends.

This rearrangement joins TRBV5-1 to TRBJ2-1, with TRBD1 matching over 9 bases. CDR1 and CDR2 from the germline V gene are SGHRS and YFSETQ. After removal of 1 base from V and 4 bases from J, the junction contained 9 bases not matched to a gene. The CDR3 is 17 amino acids. Written as DNA, the CDR3 is TGCGCCAGCAGCTTGAGACCTCCGGGACAGGGTTACAATGAGCAGTTCTTC. It yields the protein CASSLRPPGQGYNEQFF.

V usage is TRBV6-1 and J usage is TRBJ1-3; the D is unclear. The CDR3 extends over 13 amino acids. V lost 3 bases and J 9 bases, leaving 12 bases between the germline ends. Looked up from germline, CDR1 is MNHNS and CDR2 is SASEGT. The CDR3: CASSDGSLATIYF. CDR3 nucleotides: TGTGCCAGCAGTGACGGCAGTCTTGCCACCATATATTTT.

The V call is TRBV3-1 (or the pseudogene TRBV3-2), the J call TRBJ1-2, with 11 bases matching TRBD1. Germline trimming cut 4 bases from V and 6 bases from J; bases unmatched to any gene: 7. CDR1 is LGHDT and CDR2 is YNNKEL in the germline V gene (reference sequence). This CDR3 region has 15 residues. Here the CDR3 reads CASSLGQGASDGYTF. The CDR3 bases are TGTGCCAGCAGCCTCGGACAGGGGGCATCGGATGGCTACACCTTC.

This chain connects TRBV6-4 to TRBJ1-2; D not resolved. The CDR3 spans 17 residues. Trimming removed 3 bases at V and 4 bases at J, with 21 bases between. The germline V gene encodes CDR1 MRHNA and CDR2 SNTAGT. The CDR3, as DNA: TGTGCCAGCAGTGAGACGGGCGGTGGGGATACTGGCTATGGCTACACCTTC. As protein: CASSETGGGDTGYGYTF.

This clone was detected a few times. CDR3 amino acids: CAISEGSGRAYRRDEQFF. Written as DNA, the CDR3 is TGTGCCATCAGTGAAGGTAGCGGGAGGGCCTATAGACGCGATGAGCAGTTCTTC. The chain joins TRBV10-3 to TRBJ2-1, with TRBD2 identical over 11 bases. After removal of 3 bases from V and 8 bases from J, the junction contained 15 bases not matched to a gene. The CDR3 has 18 amino acids. CDR1 is ENHRY and CDR2 is SYGVKD in the germline V gene.

V usage is TRBV19 and J usage is TRBJ2-3, with D possibly TRBD2 on 5 matching bases. The CDR3 is made up of 13 amino acids. V dropped 7 bases and J dropped 8 bases, with 16 bases sitting between them. Germline lookup yields CDR1 LNHDA and CDR2 SQIVND (reference sequence). In DNA form, the CDR3 reads TGTGCCAGTACCGTGACTTTAGGAGGTACGCAGTATTTT. This encodes CASTVTLGGTQYF.

The rearrangement links TRBV9 to TRBJ1-6, with D uncertain. This CDR3 spans 12 amino acids. V was shortened by 1 base and J by 7 bases, with 3 bases between the two germline ends. Germline V gene lookup returns CDR1 SGDLS and CDR2 YYNGEE. CDR3 sequence: CASSVLNSPLHF. The CDR3 bases are TGTGCCAGCAGCGTACTAAATTCACCCCTCCACTTT.

This clone was seen once. This chain connects TRBV5-4 to TRBJ2-7; 7 nucleotides match TRBD1. The ends lost 2 bases at V and 3 bases at J; junction bases unmatched: 5. From germline, CDR1 is SGHNT and CDR2 YYREEE (reference sequence). The length of the CDR3 is 14 residues. The CDR3 reads CASSFSGTDYEQYF. CDR3 DNA sequence: TGTGCCAGCAGCTTCTCCGGGACAGACTACGAGCAGTACTTC.

This chain connects TRBV3-1 (or the pseudogene TRBV3-2) to TRBJ1-2; a weak D match, TRBD1 (5 bases). V shed 0 bases and J shed 8 bases, with 13 bases lying between them. Germline-derived CDR1 and CDR2 are LGHDT and YNNKEL (reference sequence). This CDR3 region has 14 residues. CDR3 sequence: CASSQDLGADGYTF. CDR3 DNA sequence: TGTGCCAGCAGCCAAGATCTTGGGGCGGACGGCTACACCTTC.

The chain employs TRBV15 and TRBJ1-6; the D gene is possibly TRBD1 (6 bases). Trimming pared 9 bases from V and 1 base from J, leaving 10 bases between. This CDR3 has 14 residues. The germline V gene encodes CDR1 LNHNV and CDR2 YYDKDF (reference sequence). The CDR3 is CATSGESYNSPLHF. Written as DNA, the CDR3 is TGTGCCACGTCAGGGGAGTCCTATAATTCACCCCTCCACTTT.